One sample yielded the 28 T cell receptor beta chains listed below, sequenced in a study of Ad26.COV2.S vaccination and SARS-CoV-2 variants. Repertoires were generated with immunoSEQ multiplex PCR, while TCRdb's copy carries only in-frame clones and drops some. The table includes roughly 410,000 clones, around 82% detected once. Stated treatment: 15 to 20 received Ad26.COV2.S at low or high dose, single or two shots; 5 received placebo; per-sample allocation not given. Sampling took place 63 days after the first vaccine or placebo injection. The material was peripheral blood, obtained in a trial of Ad26.COV2.S vaccine versus placebo. The source of these receptors is a person between 18 and 65 years old who received the Ad26.COV2.S COVID-19 vaccine or a placebo.

The sample holds one count of this clone. The CDR3 coding sequence is TGTGCCTGGAGTGCCCGGACAGGGTCTGAAGCTTTCTTT. This translates into CAWSARTGSEAFF. The chain has TRBV30 and TRBJ1-1; TRBD1 agrees at 8 bases. This CDR3 comprises 13 residues. V lost 1 base to trimming and J lost 6 bases; unmatched junction nucleotides: 4. The germline V gene encodes CDR1 GTSNPN and CDR2 SVGIG (reference sequence).

This chain uses TRBV4-3 with TRBJ2-3; TRBD2 matches 7 bases. The V and J ends lost 4 bases and 2 bases, in that order; junction bases with no gene match: 12. Germline CDR1 is LGHNA and CDR2 is YSLEER. This CDR3 comprises 17 residues. In DNA form, the CDR3 reads TGCGCCAGCAGCCGCAAATCCCGGGGGGACTTCACAGATACGCAGTATTTT. This encodes CASSRKSRGDFTDTQYF.

The CDR3 is CASSPTGNTGELFF. CDR3 DNA sequence: TGTGCCAGCAGTCCGACAGGGAACACCGGGGAGCTGTTTTTT. V is TRBV27 and J is TRBJ2-2; D is perhaps TRBD1 (6 bases). The CDR3 is made up of 14 amino acids. Germline lookup yields CDR1 MNHEY and CDR2 SMNVEV (reference sequence). The V gene lost 5 bases and the J gene lost 1 base, with 8 bases spanning the gap.

The chain recombines TRBV7-9 with TRBJ2-7; 9 bases align to TRBD1. V shed 5 bases and J 1 base; nucleotides not matched to a gene: 9. CDR1 and CDR2 from the germline V gene are SEHNR and FQNEAQ (reference sequence). The CDR3 loop spans 16 amino acids. This CDR3 is CASSESGTGRSYEQYF. The CDR3 DNA is TGTGCCAGCAGCGAATCCGGGACAGGGAGATCCTACGAGCAGTACTTC.

This rearrangement joins TRBV4-3 to TRBJ2-1, with TRBD2 identical over 8 bases. After removal of 0 bases from V and 8 bases from J, the junction contained 3 bases not matched to a gene. The length of the CDR3 is 14 residues. In germline, CDR1 is LGHNA, CDR2 YSLEER. The CDR3 protein is CASSQETSEHEQFF. The DNA of the CDR3 is TGCGCCAGCAGCCAAGAGACTAGCGAACATGAGCAGTTCTTC.

Only a few counts were recorded for this clone. The same CDR3 arises from other DNA sequences in this sample as well. This sequence joins TRBV30 and TRBJ1-5; D is unresolved. CDR1 GTSNPN and CDR2 SVGIG come from the germline V gene (reference sequence). The CDR3 is 13 residues long. Trimming pared 0 bases from V and 1 base from J, leaving 4 bases between. This CDR3 is CAWSVGSNQPQHF. CDR3 in DNA: TGTGCCTGGAGTGTGGGGAGCAATCAGCCCCAGCATTTT.

V is TRBV9 and J is TRBJ1-4; TRBD1 aligns across 7 bases. Germline V gene lookup returns CDR1 SGDLS and CDR2 YYNGEE. V was pared by 4 bases and J by 1 base, with 10 bases of the junction left unmatched. The CDR3 contains 17 residues. CDR3 nucleotide sequence: TGTGCCAGCAGCAGACAGGGACCCCGGGGAACTAATGAAAAACTGTTTTTT. Translating gives CASSRQGPRGTNEKLFF.

The chain employs TRBV2 and TRBJ1-5; D may be TRBD1 (6 bases). The CDR3 consists of 13 residues. The V end was cut by 8 bases, the J end by 1 base, with 9 bases between. Germline lookup yields CDR1 SNHLY and CDR2 FYNNEI. CDR3 residues: CASAGQSNQPQHF. The CDR3 bases are TGTGCCAGCGCCGGACAGAGCAATCAGCCCCAGCATTTT.

The chain recombines TRBV30 with TRBJ2-1; D is unclear. The CDR3 contains 15 residues. In germline, CDR1 is GTSNPN, CDR2 SVGIG (reference sequence). V dropped 5 bases and J dropped 0 bases, with 14 bases sitting between them. The CDR3 loop is CAWSADPSSYNEQFF. The CDR3 bases are TGTGCCTGGTCGGCGGACCCCAGCTCCTACAATGAGCAGTTCTTC.

The gene calls are TRBV12-3 or TRBV12-4 and TRBJ2-1, with D unclear. Trimming removed 7 bases at V and 9 bases at J, with 10 bases between. This CDR3 contains 11 residues. CDR3 region: CASKYPGEQFF. As DNA, the CDR3 is TGTGCCAGCAAATACCCTGGTGAGCAGTTCTTC.

The chain has TRBV29-1 and TRBJ1-4; D is unclear. Germline V gives CDR1 SQVTM, CDR2 ANQGSEA. Trimming removed 6 bases from V and 7 bases from J, with 12 bases in between. This CDR3 has 12 amino acids. The CDR3 here is CSVMAGAEKLFF. The CDR3 nucleotides are TGCAGCGTGATGGCGGGAGCTGAAAAACTGTTTTTT.

In this sample, this clone turned up a few times. The V gene is TRBV15, the J gene TRBJ1-3; possibly TRBD1 for D (5 bases). CDR1 is LNHNV, CDR2 YYDKDF, per germline (reference sequence). CDR3 size: 15 residues. Between the trimmed V and J ends, which lost 7 bases and 2 bases, there was a span of 15 bases. CDR3 DNA sequence: TGTGCCACCAACCCCCGCCCGGGGCCTGGAAACACCATATATTTT. Translating gives CATNPRPGPGNTIYF.

The CDR3 sequence: CASSPQGAVTKKTQYF. DNA of the CDR3: TGCGCCAGCAGCCCCCAAGGGGCGGTTACCAAGAAGACCCAGTACTTC. The genes are TRBV4-1 and TRBJ2-5; tentative D call: TRBD1 (5 bases). The germline V and J ends were trimmed by 4 bases and 6 bases, with 21 bases remaining between them. CDR3 length: 16 amino acids. Germline V gene sequence: CDR1 MGHRA, CDR2 YSYEKL.

The genes are TRBV7-9 and TRBJ1-2; D might be TRBD1 (5 bases). Germline V gene lookup returns CDR1 SEHNR and CDR2 FQNEAQ (reference sequence). V lost 5 bases and J 8 bases, leaving 21 bases between the germline ends. The CDR3 sequence is 15 residues long. The CDR3 spells CASSPGVGPIEGYTF. The CDR3, as DNA: TGTGCCAGCAGCCCCGGGGTGGGACCTATCGAGGGCTACACCTTC.

In its sample, this clone was seen a few times. The chain uses TRBV19 and TRBJ1-1; D gene unclear. V was shortened by 1 base and J by 1 base, with 4 bases between the two germline ends. Looked up from germline, CDR1 is LNHDA and CDR2 is SQIVND (reference sequence). CDR3 size: 13 residues. The CDR3 nucleotides read TGTGCCAGTAGTATAGGCCAGAACACTGAAGCTTTCTTT. Amino acid sequence: CASSIGQNTEAFF.

In DNA form, the CDR3 reads TGCGCCAGCAGCCCCGGGGGGGGGACGAAGGATCAGCCCCAGCATTTT. It translates to CASSPGGGTKDQPQHF. J is TRBJ1-5 and V is TRBV4-1; perhaps TRBD1 as D (5 bases). This CDR3 spans 16 amino acids. Germline CDR1 MGHRA, CDR2 YSYEKL. Trimming removed 4 bases at V and 5 bases at J, with 18 bases between.

In its sample, this clone was seen once. The chain is built from TRBV6-5 and TRBJ2-1; D possibly matches TRBD1 or TRBD2 (5 bases each). V was pared by 2 bases and J by 7 bases, with 9 bases between. CDR3 size: 13 residues. Germline CDR1 MNHEY, CDR2 SVGAGI. This chain's CDR3 is CASSYGTGNEQFF. The CDR3 DNA sequence: TGTGCCAGCAGTTACGGGACGGGGAATGAGCAGTTCTTC.

The genes are TRBV7-2 and TRBJ2-4; D call uncertain. V shed 5 bases and J shed 8 bases, with 22 bases lying between them. CDR1 and CDR2 from the germline V gene are SGHTA and FQGNSA. The CDR3 sequence is 16 residues long. CDR3 nucleotides: TGTGCCAGCAGCCCCTCTCAGTATTTTATGAGAGACATTCAGTACTTC. Translation gives CASSPSQYFMRDIQYF.

The sample holds one count of this clone. The genes are TRBV11-2 and TRBJ2-5; D is uncertain. Between the trimmed V and J ends, which lost 0 bases and 6 bases, there was a span of 11 bases. The length of the CDR3 is 14 residues. CDR1 and CDR2 from the germline V gene are SGHAT and FQNNGV. CDR3 DNA: TGTGCCAGCAGCTTAGAAGGAAGGGCGCAGACCCAGTACTTC. This codes for CASSLEGRAQTQYF.

V and J are TRBV5-5 and TRBJ1-1, with 9 bases that match TRBD1. Germline values: CDR1 SGHKS, CDR2 YYEKEE (reference sequence). CDR3 length: 16 amino acids. The V and J ends lost 5 bases and 1 base, in that order; junction bases with no gene match: 9. DNA of the CDR3: TGTGCCAGCAGATATATATGGGACAGGGAGAACACTGAAGCTTTCTTT. The encoded protein is CASRYIWDRENTEAFF.

The chain couples TRBV7-3 to TRBJ2-5; 9 nucleotides match TRBD1. This CDR3 contains 14 residues. CDR1 and CDR2 from the germline V gene are SGHTA and FQGTGA. V lost 5 bases, J lost 6 bases, and 7 bases stayed unmatched. In DNA form, the CDR3 reads TGTGCCAGCAGCCTAGGAGGACAGGGGAAGACCCAGTACTTC. Its translation: CASSLGGQGKTQYF.

CDR3 sequence (DNA): TGTGCCACCAGCCTGAATTGTGAGCGGGGCACTGAAGCTTTCTTT. It codes for CATSLNCERGTEAFF. The chain is built from TRBV24-1 and TRBJ1-1, with D unresolved. Germline CDR1 and CDR2: KGHDR and SFDVKD. This CDR3 contains 15 residues. The V end was cut by 7 bases, the J end by 4 bases, with 18 bases between.

V gene TRBV11-2 combines with J gene TRBJ2-3; 10 bases agree with TRBD1. V trimming: 5 bases; J trimming: 1 base; junction bases outside the gene matches: 3. The CDR3 totals 15 residues. Germline lookup yields CDR1 SGHAT and CDR2 FQNNGV. CDR3 coding DNA: TGTGCCAGCAGCCTTGGGACAGGGGGCACAGATACGCAGTATTTT. This encodes CASSLGTGGTDTQYF.

V gene TRBV25-1 combines with J gene TRBJ1-2; D possibly corresponds to TRBD1 (6 bases). This CDR3 is built from 16 residues. The germline V gene encodes CDR1 MGHDK and CDR2 SYGVNS. V lost 5 bases to trimming and J lost 7 bases, with 23 bases between them. The CDR3 sequence: CASSPEGGGASRGYTF. The CDR3 nucleotides read TGTGCCAGCAGTCCCGAGGGAGGGGGAGCATCGCGTGGCTACACCTTC.

This sequence joins TRBV11-2 and TRBJ1-1; 8 positions agree with TRBD1. Germline-derived CDR1 and CDR2 are SGHAT and FQNNGV. The ends lost 5 bases at V and 8 bases at J; junction bases unmatched: 4. The CDR3 contains 12 residues. The DNA for the CDR3 is TGTGCCAGCAGCCGAGACAGGGGAGAAGCTTTCTTT. Translated, it gives CASSRDRGEAFF.

This rearrangement joins TRBV7-6 to TRBJ2-7; TRBD2 matches at 7 bases. With 5 bases clipped from V and 2 bases from J, the junction kept 12 bases outside the gene matches. Germline loops: CDR1 SGHVS, CDR2 FNYEAQ. The CDR3 is 16 residues long. CDR3: CASSPNGLVNTYEQYF. The CDR3 nucleotides read TGTGCCAGCAGCCCTAATGGACTAGTAAACACCTACGAGCAGTACTTC.

This clone was detected once. The chain joins TRBV12-1 to TRBJ2-7; whether TRBD2, the table's D call, matches the DNA was not checked. TRBV12-1 is described as a pseudogene. The CDR3 extends over 15 amino acids. CDR3 loop: CASIPLAGGRYEQYF. CDR3 bases: TGTGCCAGCATCCCCCTAGCGGGAGGTAGGTACGAGCAGTACTTC.

The chain uses TRBV2 and TRBJ2-3; weak D call: TRBD2 (6 bases). V dropped 7 bases and J dropped 3 bases, with 14 bases sitting between them. Germline V CDR1 and CDR2: SNHLY, FYNNEI. The CDR3 extends over 14 amino acids. As DNA, the CDR3 is TGTGCCAGCACGGCGGGACCTGGAACAGATACGCAGTATTTT. It translates to CASTAGPGTDTQYF.